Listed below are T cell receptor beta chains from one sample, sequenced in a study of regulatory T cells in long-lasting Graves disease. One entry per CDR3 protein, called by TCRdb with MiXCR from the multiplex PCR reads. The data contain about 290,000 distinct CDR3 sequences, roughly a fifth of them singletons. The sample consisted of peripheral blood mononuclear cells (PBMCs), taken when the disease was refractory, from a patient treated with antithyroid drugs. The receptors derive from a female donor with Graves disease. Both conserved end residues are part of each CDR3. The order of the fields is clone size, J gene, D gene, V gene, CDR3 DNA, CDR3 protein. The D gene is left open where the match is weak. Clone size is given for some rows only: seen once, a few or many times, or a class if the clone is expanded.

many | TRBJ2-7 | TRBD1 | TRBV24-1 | TGTGCCACCAGTGATTACAGGGGCGAGCAGTACTTC | CATSDYRGEQYF
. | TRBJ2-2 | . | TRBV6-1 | TGTGCCAGCCGTAGGCTCTTAGGGGGAGGGCAGAACACCGGGGAGCTGTTTTTT | CASRRLLGGGQNTGELFF
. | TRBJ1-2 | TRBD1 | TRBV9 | TGTGCCAGCACCGTTGACAGGGCGGGTTATTATGGCTACACCTTC | CASTVDRAGYYGYTF
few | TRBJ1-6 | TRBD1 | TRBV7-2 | TGTGCCAGCAGCTTAGTTACCCCGGGACAGGGTCTCATTTATAATTCACCCCTCCACTTT | CASSLVTPGQGLIYNSPLHF
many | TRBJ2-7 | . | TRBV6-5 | TGTGCCAGCAGTTACTCGAAATGGGCCCCCTACGAGCAGTACTTC | CASSYSKWAPYEQYF
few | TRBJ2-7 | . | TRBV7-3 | TGTGCCAGCAGCTCCCGGGGACTGTACGAGCAGTACTTC | CASSSRGLYEQYF
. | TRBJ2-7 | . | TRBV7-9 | TGTGCCAGCAGCTTAGGGGGGGACAGCACCTACGAGCAGTACTTC | CASSLGGDSTYEQYF
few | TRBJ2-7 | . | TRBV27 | TGTGCCAGCAGTACACGGGACGGGGTTTACGAGCAGTACTTC | CASSTRDGVYEQYF
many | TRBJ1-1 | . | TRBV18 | TGTGCCAGCTCTTACCACATCTCCACTGAAGCTTTCTTT | CASSYHISTEAFF
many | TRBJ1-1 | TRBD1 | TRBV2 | TGTGCCAGCAGCGGAGGGACAGGGGGAGCTTTCTTT | CASSGGTGGAFF
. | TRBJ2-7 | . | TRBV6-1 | TGTGCCAGCAGTAAAGACGGAGGTAACGAGCAGTACTTC | CASSKDGGNEQYF
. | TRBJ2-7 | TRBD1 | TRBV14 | TGTGCCAGCAGCCTCCGAGACAGGGCCCACGAGCAGTACTTC | CASSLRDRAHEQYF
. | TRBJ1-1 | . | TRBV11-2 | TGTGCCAGCAGCCCTCGGGACGGGAACACTGAATCTTTCTTT | CASSPRDGNTESFF
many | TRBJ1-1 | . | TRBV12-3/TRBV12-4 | TGTGCCAGCAGTTTTGGGGGGGTGAACACTGAAGCTTTCTTT | CASSFGGVNTEAFF
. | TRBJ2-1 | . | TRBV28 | TGTGCCAGCAGTTTCTCGTCACTTTTCAGTGAGCAGTTCTTC | CASSFSSLFSEQFF
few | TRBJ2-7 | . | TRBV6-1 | TGTGCCAGCAGTGGCGGTCAGGTGGCCTCCGAGCAGTACTTC | CASSGGQVASEQYF
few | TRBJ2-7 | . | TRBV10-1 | TGCGCCAGCAGTGAGTCGAACAGCTACGAGCAGTACTTC | CASSESNSYEQYF
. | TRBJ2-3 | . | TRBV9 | TGTGCCAGCAGCGTAGAGGAGGGGACCGAGTTTATTGGCACAGATACGCAGTATTTT | CASSVEEGTEFIGTDTQYF
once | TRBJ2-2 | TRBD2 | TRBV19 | TGTGCCAGTAGTAGGACTAGCGGGAGTATTACCGGGGAGCTGTTTTTT | CASSRTSGSITGELFF
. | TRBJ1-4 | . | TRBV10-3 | TGTGCCACGAAAGAAGATATTAATGAAAAACTGTTTTTT | CATKEDINEKLFF
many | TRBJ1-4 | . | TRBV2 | TGTGCCAGCAGTCGGGAGGACGGAGCAAAACTGTTTTTT | CASSREDGAKLFF
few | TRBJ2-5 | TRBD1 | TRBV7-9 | TGTGCCAGCAGCTTCCGGACAGGGGAGACAGGAGAGACCCAGTACTTC | CASSFRTGETGETQYF
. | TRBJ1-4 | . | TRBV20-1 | TGCAGTGCTAGAGGAAGAGGGGCGCAGGCTAATGAAAAACTGTTTTTT | CSARGRGAQANEKLFF
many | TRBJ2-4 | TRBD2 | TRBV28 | TGTGCCAGCAGTTTAGCTAGCGGGGGGTTCGGGGTGGTAATCAAAAACATTCAGTACTTC | CASSLASGGFGVVIKNIQYF
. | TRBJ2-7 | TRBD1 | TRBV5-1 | TGCGCCAGCAGCTTGTTTTCAGGGGGCTTGGCCGAGCAGTACTTC | CASSLFSGGLAEQYF
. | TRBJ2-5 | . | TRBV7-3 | TGTGCCAGCAGCCGACTCCCCGCGGAGACCCAGTACTTC | CASSRLPAETQYF
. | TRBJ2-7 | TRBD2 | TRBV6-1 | TGTGCCAGCAGTGAAGCGTGGACTAGCGGGACAAGGACCTACAATGAGCAGTACTTC | CASSEAWTSGTRTYNEQYF
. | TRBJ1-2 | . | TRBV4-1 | TGCGCCAGCAGCCACACCACTAGTCCTAACTATGGCTACACCTTC | CASSHTTSPNYGYTF
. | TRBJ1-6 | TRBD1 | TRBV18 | TGTGCCAGCTCCACCGGGACAGGGGCTTCACCCCTCCACTTT | CASSTGTGASPLHF
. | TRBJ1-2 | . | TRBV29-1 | TGCAGCGTCCCGGCCGGGGGCGAGAACTATGGCTACACCTTC | CSVPAGGENYGYTF
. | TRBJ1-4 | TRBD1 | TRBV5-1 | TGCGCCAGCAGCTTTGAGGGACAGGGGGATTCAAAACTGTTTTTT | CASSFEGQGDSKLFF
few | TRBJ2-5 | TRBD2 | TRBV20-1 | TGCAGTGCCGCGCCGGGACTAGCGGGAGTTGAGACCCAGTACTTC | CSAAPGLAGVETQYF
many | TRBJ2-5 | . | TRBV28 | TGTGCCAGCAGCAAGATGGAGACCCAGTACTTC | CASSKMETQYF
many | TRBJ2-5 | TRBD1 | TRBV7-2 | TGTGCCAGCAGCAAAGACAGGGTAGAGACCCAGTACTTC | CASSKDRVETQYF
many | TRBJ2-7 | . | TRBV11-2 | TGTGCCAGCAGCTTAGGGGTGGTCTACGAGCAGTACTTC | CASSLGVVYEQYF
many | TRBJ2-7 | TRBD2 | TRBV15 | TGTGCCACCAGCAGAGATCTCGGGAGGGGGGTGTTGTACGAGCAGTACTTC | CATSRDLGRGVLYEQYF
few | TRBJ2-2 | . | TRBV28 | TGTGCCAGCGGCCAGGGGAGAAACACCGGGGAGCTGTTTTTT | CASGQGRNTGELFF
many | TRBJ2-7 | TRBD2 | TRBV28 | TGTGCCAGCAGTTTGGGCGGGAGTGGATCCTACGAGCAGTACTTC | CASSLGGSGSYEQYF
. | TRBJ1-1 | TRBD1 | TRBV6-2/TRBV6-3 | TGTGCCAGCAGTTCAGGGGGACGGGGGAACACTGAAGCTTTCTTT | CASSSGGRGNTEAFF
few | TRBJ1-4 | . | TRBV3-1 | TGTGCCAGCAGCCACGACACGGGGAATGAAAAACTGTTTTTT | CASSHDTGNEKLFF
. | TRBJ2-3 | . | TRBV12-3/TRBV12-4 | TGTGCCAGCAGTAGACCGACAGGACGGGCCTCAGATACGCAGTATTTT | CASSRPTGRASDTQYF
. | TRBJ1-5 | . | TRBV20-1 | TGCAGTGCTAGAGATCGGAGACAGGTCTATAGCAATCAGCCCCAGCATTTT | CSARDRRQVYSNQPQHF
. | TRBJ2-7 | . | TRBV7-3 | TGTGCCAGTAGCTCCAAGCGGTTCTCCTACGAGCAGTACTTC | CASSSKRFSYEQYF
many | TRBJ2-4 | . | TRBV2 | TGTGCCAGCATAGGGAGGCAGGGCATTCAGTACTTC | CASIGRQGIQYF
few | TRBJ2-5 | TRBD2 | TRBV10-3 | TGTGCCATCAGTGACACTAGCGGGAGGCCCCAAGAGACCCAGTACTTC | CAISDTSGRPQETQYF